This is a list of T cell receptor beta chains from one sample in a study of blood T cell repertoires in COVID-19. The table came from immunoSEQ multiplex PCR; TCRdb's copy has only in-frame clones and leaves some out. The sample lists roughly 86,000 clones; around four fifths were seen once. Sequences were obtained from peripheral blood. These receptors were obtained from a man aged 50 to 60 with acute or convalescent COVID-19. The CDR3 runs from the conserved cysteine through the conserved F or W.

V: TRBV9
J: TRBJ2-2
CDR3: CASSRGTHLTGELFF

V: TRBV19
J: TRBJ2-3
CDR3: CASRSQGGTDTQYF

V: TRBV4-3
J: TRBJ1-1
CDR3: CASSQENTRDRATEAFF

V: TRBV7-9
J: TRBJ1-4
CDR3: CASSYRDRNEKLFF

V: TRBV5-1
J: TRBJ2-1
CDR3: CASSWDFRYNEQFF

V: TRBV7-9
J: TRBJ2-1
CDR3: CASSPKAGPYNEQFF

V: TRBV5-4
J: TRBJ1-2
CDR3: CASSLAGTGLYGYTF

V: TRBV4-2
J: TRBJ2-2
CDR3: CASSHLTGELFF

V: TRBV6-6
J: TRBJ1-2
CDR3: CASSPVGGSNYGYTF

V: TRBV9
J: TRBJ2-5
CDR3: CASSVGAGGLETQYF

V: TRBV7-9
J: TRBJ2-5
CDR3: CASSFWGQGLQTQYF

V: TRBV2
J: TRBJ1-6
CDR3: CASGRIASSYNSPLHF

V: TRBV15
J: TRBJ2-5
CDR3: CATSREAGPGETQYF

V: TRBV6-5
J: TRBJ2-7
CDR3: CASSYSSSGGYEQYF

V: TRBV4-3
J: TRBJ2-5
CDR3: CASSQGLTGWETQYF

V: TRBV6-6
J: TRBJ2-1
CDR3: CASSLTGSNNEQFF

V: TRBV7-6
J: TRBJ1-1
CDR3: CASSFSGTMNTEAFF